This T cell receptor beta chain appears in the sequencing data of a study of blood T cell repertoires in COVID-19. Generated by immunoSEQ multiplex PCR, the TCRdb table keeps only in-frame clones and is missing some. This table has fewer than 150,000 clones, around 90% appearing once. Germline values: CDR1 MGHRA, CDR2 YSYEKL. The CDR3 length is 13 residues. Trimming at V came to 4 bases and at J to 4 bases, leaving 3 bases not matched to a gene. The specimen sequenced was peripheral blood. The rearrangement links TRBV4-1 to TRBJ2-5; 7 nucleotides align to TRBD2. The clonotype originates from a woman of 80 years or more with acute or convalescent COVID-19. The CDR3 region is CASSRREGETQYF. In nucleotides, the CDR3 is TGCGCCAGCAGCCGCAGGGAGGGAGAGACCCAGTACTTC.